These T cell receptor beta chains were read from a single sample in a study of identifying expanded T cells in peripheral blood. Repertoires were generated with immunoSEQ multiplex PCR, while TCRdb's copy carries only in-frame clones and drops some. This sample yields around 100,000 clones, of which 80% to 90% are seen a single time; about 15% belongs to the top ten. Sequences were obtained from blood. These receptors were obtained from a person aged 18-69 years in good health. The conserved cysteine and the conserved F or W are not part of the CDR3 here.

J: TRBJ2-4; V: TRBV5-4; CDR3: ASSAGGSAKNIQY
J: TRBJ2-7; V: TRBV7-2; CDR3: ASSSTLLYEQY
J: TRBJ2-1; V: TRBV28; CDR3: ASSSPTLSSNEQF
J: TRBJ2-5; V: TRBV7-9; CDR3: ASSSRGVETQY
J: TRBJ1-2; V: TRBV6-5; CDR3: ASTNPRGPYT
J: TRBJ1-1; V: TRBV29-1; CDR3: SGGTGESWNTEAF
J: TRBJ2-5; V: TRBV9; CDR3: ASSVGGAKETQY
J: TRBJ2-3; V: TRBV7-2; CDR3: ASSLETGWLTDTQY
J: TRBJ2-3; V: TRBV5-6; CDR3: ASSHGLAGRDRY
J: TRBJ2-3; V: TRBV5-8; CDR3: ASSFGTHRTDTQY
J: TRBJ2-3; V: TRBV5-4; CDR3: ASRVRSITDTQY